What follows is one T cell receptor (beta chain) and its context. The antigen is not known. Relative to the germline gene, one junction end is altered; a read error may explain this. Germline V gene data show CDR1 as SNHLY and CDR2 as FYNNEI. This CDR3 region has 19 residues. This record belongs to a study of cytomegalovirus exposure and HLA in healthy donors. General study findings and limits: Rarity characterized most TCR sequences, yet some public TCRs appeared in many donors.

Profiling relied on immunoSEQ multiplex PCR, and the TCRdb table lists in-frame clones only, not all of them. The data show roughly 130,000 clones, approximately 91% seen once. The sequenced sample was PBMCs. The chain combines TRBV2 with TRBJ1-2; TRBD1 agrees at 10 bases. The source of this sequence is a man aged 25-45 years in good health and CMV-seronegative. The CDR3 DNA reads TGTGCCAGCAGGGAAGGGTCCGGGACAGGGGTTGTCAGATCGGTGGGCTACACCTTC. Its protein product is CASREGSGTGVVRSVGYTF.